What follows is one T cell receptor beta chain and its context. Its antigen remains unidentified. The sample comes from a study of cytotoxic CD8 clonotypes in ibrutinib-treated CLL. Study at large: Response samples were drawn at a median of around 12 months of treatment, range 6 to 36.

Study observations and caveats: Treatment saw public clonotypes, which were uncommon, either contract or stay stable. Higher circulating CD8+ T-cell counts strongly accompanied higher baseline clonality, above age-matched healthy donors.

Repertoires were generated with immunoSEQ multiplex PCR, while TCRdb's copy carries only in-frame clones and drops some. In the table there are about 120,000 clones, 58% of which are singletons. PBMCs were cryopreserved, and approximately 1.8 micrograms of genomic DNA from them went into TCR beta libraries. This CDR3 is built from 15 residues. V shed 4 bases and J shed 2 bases, with 16 bases lying between them. Germline-derived CDR1 and CDR2 are SGDLS and YYNGEE. Sequenced material: PBMCs, taken after 24 months of ibrutinib treatment. J is TRBJ2-7 and V is TRBV9; no firm D call. The TCR sequence derives from a human donor with chronic lymphocytic leukemia. The CDR3 spells CASSLAGVGTYEQYF. In nucleotides, the CDR3 is TGTGCCAGCAGCTTAGCAGGCGTCGGTACCTACGAGCAGTACTTC.